One TCR beta chain is described in this entry. The junction does not match germline at one end; this may be a read error. Looked up from germline, CDR1 is MNHEY and CDR2 is SMNVEV (reference sequence). There are 15 residues in the CDR3. The data belong to a study of T-cell memory formation after mild COVID-19. About the study: TCR clusters were mostly confined to one donor each.

Using its own MiXCR run on the 5' RACE reads, TCRdb lists one record per CDR3 protein. The sample carries hundreds of thousands of distinct CDR3 sequences, approximately 15% recorded once. The chain joins TRBV27 to TRBJ2-2; 8 nucleotides line up with TRBD1. This sequence was found in a man aged 18 to 30 who had mild COVID-19 (a few samples of this study predate the infection). Cell type and time point are not known. Sequencing was performed on PBMCs or a T cell subset sorted from them (not recorded which). The CDR3 loop reads CASNLGQGKHGELFF. In DNA form, the CDR3 reads TGTGCCAGCAATTTAGGACAGGGAAAACACGGGGAGCTGTTTTTT.